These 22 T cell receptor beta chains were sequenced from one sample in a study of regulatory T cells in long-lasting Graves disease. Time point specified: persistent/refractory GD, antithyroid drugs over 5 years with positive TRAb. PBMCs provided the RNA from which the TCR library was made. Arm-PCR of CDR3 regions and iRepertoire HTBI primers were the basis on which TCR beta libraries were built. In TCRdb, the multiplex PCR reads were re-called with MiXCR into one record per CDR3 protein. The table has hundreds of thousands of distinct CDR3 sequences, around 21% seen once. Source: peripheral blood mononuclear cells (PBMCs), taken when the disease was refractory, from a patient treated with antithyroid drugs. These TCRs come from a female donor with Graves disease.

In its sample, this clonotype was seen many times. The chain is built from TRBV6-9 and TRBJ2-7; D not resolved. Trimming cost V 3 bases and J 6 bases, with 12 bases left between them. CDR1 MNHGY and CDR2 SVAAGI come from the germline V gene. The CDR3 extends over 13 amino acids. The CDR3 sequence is CASSYVTGSEQYF. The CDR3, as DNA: TGTGCCAGCAGTTACGTCACGGGCTCCGAGCAGTACTTC.

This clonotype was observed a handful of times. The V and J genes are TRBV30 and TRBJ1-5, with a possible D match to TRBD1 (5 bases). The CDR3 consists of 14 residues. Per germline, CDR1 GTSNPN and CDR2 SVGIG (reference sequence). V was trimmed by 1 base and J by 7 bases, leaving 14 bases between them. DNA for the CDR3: TGTGCCTGGAGTGGTCCAGGGCTTATCCAGCCCCAGCATTTT. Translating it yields CAWSGPGLIQPQHF.

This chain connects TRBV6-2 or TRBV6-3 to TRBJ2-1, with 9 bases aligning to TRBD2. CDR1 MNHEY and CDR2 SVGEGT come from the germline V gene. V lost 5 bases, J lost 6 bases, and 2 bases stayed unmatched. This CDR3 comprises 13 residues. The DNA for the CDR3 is TGTGCCAGCAGTGAAGCGGGGGGCAATGAGCAGTTCTTC. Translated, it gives CASSEAGGNEQFF.

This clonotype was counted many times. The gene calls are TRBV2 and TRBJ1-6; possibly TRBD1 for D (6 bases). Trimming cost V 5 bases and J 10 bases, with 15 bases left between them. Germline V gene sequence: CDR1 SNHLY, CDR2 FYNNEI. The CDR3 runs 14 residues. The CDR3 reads CASSTTGPNSPLHF. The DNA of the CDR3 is TGTGCCAGCAGTACTACAGGGCCAAACTCACCCCTCCACTTT.

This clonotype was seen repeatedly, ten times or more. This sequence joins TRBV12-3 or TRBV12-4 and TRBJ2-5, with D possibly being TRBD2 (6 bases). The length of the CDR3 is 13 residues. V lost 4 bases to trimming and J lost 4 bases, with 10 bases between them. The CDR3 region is CASSWGTGETQYF. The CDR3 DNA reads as TGTGCCAGCAGTTGGGGGACTGGAGAGACCCAGTACTTC.

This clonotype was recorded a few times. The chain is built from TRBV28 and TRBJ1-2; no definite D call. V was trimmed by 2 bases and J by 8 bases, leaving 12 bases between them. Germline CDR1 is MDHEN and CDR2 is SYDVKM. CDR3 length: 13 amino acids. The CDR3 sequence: CASSLMPVGGYTF. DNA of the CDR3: TGTGCCAGCAGTTTAATGCCAGTGGGGGGCTACACCTTC.

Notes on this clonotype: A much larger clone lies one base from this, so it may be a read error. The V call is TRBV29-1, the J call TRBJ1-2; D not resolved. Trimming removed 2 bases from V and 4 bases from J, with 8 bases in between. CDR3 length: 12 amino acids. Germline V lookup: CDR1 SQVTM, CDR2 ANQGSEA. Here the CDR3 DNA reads TGCAGCGTTGAATGGAAGAGCTATGGCTACACCTTC. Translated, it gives CSVEWKSYGYTF.

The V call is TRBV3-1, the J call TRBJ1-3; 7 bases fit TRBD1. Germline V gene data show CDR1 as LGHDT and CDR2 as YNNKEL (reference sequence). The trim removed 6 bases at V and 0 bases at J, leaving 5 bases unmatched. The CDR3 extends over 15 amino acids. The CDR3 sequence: CASSGGQTSGNTIYF. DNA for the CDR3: TGTGCCAGCAGTGGGGGACAGACCTCTGGAAACACCATATATTTT.

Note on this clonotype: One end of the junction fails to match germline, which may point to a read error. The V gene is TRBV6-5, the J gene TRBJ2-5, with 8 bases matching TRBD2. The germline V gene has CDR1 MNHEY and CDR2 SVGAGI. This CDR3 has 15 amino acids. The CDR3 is CASSYSGGREETQHF. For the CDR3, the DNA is TGTGCCAGCAGTTACTCAGGGGGGCGGGAGGAGACCCAGCACTTC.

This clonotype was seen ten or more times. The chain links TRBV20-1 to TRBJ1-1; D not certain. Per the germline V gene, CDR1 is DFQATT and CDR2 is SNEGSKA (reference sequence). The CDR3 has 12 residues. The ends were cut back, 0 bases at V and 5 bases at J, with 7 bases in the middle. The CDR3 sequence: CSARDLGTEAFF. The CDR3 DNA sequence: TGCAGTGCTAGAGATCTGGGTACTGAAGCTTTCTTT.

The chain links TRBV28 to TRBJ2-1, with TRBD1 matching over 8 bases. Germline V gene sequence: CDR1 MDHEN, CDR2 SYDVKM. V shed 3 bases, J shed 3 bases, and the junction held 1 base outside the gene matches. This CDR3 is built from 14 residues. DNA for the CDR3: TGTGCCAGCAGTTTTGGGACAGGCTACAATGAGCAGTTCTTC. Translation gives CASSFGTGYNEQFF.

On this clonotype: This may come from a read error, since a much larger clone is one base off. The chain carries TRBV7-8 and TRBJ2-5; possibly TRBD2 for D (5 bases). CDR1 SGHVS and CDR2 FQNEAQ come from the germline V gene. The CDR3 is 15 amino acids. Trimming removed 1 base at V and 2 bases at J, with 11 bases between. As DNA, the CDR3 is TGTGCCAGCAGCTTAGGGGAGACGGCACAAGAGACCCAGTACTTC. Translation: CASSLGETAQETQYF.

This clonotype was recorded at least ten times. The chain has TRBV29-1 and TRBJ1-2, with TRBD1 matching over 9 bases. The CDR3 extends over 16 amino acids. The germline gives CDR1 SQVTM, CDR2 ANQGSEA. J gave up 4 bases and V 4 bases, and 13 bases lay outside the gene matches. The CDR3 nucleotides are TGCAGCGTTGCTGTGGTAGTCACAGGGGGCCTCTATGGCTACACCTTC. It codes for CSVAVVVTGGLYGYTF. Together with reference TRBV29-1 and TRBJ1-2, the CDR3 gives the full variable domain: SAVISQKPSRDICQRGTSLTIQCQVDSQVTMMFWYRQQPGQSLTLIATANQGSEATYESGFVIDKFPISRPNLTFSTLTVSNMSPEDSSIYLCSVAVVVTGGLYGYTFGSGTRLTVV.

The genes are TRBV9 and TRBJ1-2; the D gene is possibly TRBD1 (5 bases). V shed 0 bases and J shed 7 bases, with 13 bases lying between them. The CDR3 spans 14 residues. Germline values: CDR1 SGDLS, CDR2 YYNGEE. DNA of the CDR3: TGTGCCAGCAGCGTAGCTTTGCAGGGAAGTGGCTACACCTTC. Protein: CASSVALQGSGYTF.

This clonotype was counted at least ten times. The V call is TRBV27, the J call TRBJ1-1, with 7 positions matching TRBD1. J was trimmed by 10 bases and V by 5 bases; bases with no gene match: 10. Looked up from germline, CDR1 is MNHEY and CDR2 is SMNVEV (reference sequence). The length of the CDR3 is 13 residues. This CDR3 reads CASSPLVTGLAFF. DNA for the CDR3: TGTGCCAGCAGTCCTCTCGTGACAGGGCTAGCTTTCTTT.

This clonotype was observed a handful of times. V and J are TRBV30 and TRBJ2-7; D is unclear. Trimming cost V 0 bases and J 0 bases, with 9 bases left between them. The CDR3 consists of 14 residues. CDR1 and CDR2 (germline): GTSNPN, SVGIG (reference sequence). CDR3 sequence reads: CAWSVVHLSYEQYF. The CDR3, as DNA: TGTGCCTGGAGTGTAGTACACCTCTCCTACGAGCAGTACTTC.

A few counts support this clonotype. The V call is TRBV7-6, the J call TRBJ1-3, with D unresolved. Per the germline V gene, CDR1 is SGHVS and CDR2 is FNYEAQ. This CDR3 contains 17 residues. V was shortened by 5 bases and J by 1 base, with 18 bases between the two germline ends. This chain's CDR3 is CASSPLGALESGNTIYF. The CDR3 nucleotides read TGTGCCAGCAGCCCCCTTGGTGCCTTAGAATCTGGAAACACCATATATTTT.

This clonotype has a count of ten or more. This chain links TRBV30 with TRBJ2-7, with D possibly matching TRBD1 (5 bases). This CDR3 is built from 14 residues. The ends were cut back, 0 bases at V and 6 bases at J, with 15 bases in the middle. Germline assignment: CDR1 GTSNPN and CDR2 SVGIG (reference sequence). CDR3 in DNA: TGTGCCTGGAGTGTCTCCTTGACAGCCACCGAGCAGTACTTC. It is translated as CAWSVSLTATEQYF.

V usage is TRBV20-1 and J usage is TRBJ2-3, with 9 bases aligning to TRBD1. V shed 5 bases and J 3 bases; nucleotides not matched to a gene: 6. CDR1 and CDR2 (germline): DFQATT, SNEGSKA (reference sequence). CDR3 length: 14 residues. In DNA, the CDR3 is TGCAGTGCTCAGCGGACAGGGGAAACAGATACGCAGTATTTT. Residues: CSAQRTGETDTQYF.

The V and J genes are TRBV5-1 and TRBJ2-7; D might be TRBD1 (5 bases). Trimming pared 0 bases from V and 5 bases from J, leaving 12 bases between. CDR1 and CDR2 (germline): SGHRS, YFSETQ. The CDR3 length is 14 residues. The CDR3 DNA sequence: TGCGCCAGCAGCTTGGTTGTCAGGGCTGACGAGCAGTACTTC. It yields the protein CASSLVVRADEQYF. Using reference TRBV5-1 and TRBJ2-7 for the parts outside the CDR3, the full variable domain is KAGVTQTPRYLIKTRGQQVTLSCSPISGHRSVSWYQQTPGQGLQFLFEYFSETQRNKGNFPGRFSGRQFSNSRSEMNVSTLELGDSALYLCASSLVVRADEQYFGPGTRLTVT.

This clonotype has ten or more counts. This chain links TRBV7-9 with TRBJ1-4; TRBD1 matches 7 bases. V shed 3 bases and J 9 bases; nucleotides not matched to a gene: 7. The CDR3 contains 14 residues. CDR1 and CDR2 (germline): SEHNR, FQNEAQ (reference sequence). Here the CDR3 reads CASSFTGQTQKLFF. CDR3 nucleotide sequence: TGTGCCAGCAGCTTTACGGGACAGACTCAAAAACTGTTTTTT.

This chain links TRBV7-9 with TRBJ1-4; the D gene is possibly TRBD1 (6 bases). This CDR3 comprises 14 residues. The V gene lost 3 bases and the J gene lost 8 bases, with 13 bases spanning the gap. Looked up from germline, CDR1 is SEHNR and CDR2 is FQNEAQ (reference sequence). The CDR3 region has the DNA TGTGCCAGCAGCTTCGCAGGGGTAAAGGAAAAACTGTTTTTT. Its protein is CASSFAGVKEKLFF.